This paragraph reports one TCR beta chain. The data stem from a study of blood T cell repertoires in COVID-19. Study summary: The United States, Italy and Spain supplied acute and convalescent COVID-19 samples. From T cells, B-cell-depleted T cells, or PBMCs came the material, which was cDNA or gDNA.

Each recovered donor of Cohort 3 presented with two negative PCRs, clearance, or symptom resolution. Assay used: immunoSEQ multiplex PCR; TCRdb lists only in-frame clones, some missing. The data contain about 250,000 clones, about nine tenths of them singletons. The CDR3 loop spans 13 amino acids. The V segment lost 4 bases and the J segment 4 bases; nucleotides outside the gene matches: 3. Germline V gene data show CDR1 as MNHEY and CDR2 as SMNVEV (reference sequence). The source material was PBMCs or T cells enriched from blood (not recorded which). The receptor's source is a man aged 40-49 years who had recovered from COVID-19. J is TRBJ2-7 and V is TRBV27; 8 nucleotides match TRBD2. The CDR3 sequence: CASSSGGPYEQYF. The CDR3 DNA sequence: TGTGCCAGCAGTTCGGGAGGGCCTTACGAGCAGTACTTC.